The T cell receptor beta chain under discussion was sequenced for a study of PD-L1 blockade in urothelial cancer. About the study: It was around 2014 that patients started atezolizumab at 1,200 mg intravenously every 3 weeks.

Study-wide results and limits: Pretreatment TCR clonality in blood, when below the median, was predictive of better survival.

The protocol was immunoSEQ multiplex PCR, while the TCRdb copy is restricted to in-frame clones and leaves out a portion. The table records some 110,000 clones, approximately 90% of them present only once. The time point: peripheral blood 6 weeks after treatment start. Concerning this clone: Its antigen is unknown. Other DNA sequences from this sample encode an identical CDR3 as well.

Per the germline V gene, CDR1 is SGHRS and CDR2 is YFSETQ. The CDR3 sequence is 16 residues long. V dropped 2 bases and J dropped 0; count of bases not matched to a gene: 0. This receptor was identified in a man aged 60-69 years with urothelial cancer. The rearrangement joins TRBV5-1 to TRBJ2-1, with 12 bases lining up with TRBD2. This specimen was PBMCs, taken around atezolizumab (anti-PD-L1) treatment. The CDR3 loop reads CASSLLAGGSYNEQFF. CDR3 DNA sequence: TGCGCCAGCAGCTTACTAGCGGGGGGCTCCTACAATGAGCAGTTCTTC. Together with reference TRBV5-1 and TRBJ2-1, the CDR3 gives the full variable domain: KAGVTQTPRYLIKTRGQQVTLSCSPISGHRSVSWYQQTPGQGLQFLFEYFSETQRNKGNFPGRFSGRQFSNSRSEMNVSTLELGDSALYLCASSLLAGGSYNEQFFGPGTRLTVL.